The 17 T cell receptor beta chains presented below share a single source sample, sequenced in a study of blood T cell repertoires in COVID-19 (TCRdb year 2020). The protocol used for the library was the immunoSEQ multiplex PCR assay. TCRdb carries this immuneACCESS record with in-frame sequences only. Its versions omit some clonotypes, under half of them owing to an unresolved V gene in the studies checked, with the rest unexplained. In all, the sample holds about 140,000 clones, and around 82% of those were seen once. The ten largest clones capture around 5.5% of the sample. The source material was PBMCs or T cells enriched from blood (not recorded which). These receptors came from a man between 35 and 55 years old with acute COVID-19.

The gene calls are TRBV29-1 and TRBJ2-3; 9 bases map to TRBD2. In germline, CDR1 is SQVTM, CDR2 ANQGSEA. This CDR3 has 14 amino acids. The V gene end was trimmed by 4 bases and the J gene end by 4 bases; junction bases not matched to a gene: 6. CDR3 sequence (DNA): TGCAGCGTTGCTGGGCGGGAGGGGTCAGATACGCAGTATTTT. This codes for CSVAGREGSDTQYF.

The CDR3 bases are TGTGCCAGCAGTTACTCGGGACTAGAAGAGACCCAGTACTTC. Amino acids: CASSYSGLEETQYF. The chain couples TRBV6-5 to TRBJ2-5; 8 bases are shared with TRBD2. Germline V lookup: CDR1 MNHEY, CDR2 SVGAGI. V lost 0 bases, J lost 3 bases, and 0 bases stayed unmatched. The CDR3 loop spans 14 amino acids.

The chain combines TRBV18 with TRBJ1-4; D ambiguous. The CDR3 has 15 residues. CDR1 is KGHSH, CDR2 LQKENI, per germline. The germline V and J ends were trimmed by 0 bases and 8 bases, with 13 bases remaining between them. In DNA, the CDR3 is TGTGCCAGCTCACCACCCCCGGGCCGAGGGGAAAAACTGTTTTTT. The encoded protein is CASSPPPGRGEKLFF.

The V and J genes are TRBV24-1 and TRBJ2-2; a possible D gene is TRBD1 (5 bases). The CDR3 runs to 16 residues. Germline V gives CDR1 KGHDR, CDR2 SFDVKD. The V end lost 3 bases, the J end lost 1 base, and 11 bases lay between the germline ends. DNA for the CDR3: TGTGCCACCAGTGATGTCGCCGACAGGAACACCGGGGAGCTGTTTTTT. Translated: CATSDVADRNTGELFF.

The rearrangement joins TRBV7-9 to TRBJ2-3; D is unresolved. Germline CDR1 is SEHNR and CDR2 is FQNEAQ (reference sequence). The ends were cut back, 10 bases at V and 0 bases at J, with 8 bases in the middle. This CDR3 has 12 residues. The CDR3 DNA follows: TGTGCCAAAACAGCTAGCACAGATACGCAGTATTTT. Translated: CAKTASTDTQYF. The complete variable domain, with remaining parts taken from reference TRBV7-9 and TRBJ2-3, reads DTGVSQNPRHKITKRGQNVTFRCDPISEHNRLYWYRQTLGQGPEFLTYFQNEAQLEKSRLLSDRFSAERPKGSFSTLEIQRTEQGDSAMYLCAKTASTDTQYFGPGTRLTVL.

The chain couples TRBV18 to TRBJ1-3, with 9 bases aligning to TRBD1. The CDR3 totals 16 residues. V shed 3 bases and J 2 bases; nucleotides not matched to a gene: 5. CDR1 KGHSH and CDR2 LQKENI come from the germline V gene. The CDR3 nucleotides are TGTGCCAGCTCACCCTTCGGGACAGGGACTGGAAACACCATATATTTT. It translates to CASSPFGTGTGNTIYF. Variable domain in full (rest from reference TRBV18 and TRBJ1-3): NAGVMQNPRHLVRRRGQEARLRCSPMKGHSHVYWYRQLPEEGLKFMVYLQKENIIDESGMPKERFSAEFPKEGPSILRIQQVVRGDSAAYFCASSPFGTGTGNTIYFGEGSWLTVV.

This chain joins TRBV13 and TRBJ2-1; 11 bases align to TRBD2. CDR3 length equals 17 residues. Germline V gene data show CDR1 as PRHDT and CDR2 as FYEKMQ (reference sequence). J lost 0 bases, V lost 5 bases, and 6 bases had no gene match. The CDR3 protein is CASSPGTSGFSYNEQFF. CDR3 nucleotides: TGTGCCAGCAGCCCGGGGACTAGCGGTTTCTCCTACAATGAGCAGTTCTTC.

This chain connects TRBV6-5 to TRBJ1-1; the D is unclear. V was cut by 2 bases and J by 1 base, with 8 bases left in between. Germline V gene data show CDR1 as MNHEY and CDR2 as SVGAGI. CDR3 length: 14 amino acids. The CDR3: CASSYGVPNTEAFF. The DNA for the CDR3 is TGTGCCAGCAGTTACGGAGTCCCGAACACTGAAGCTTTCTTT.

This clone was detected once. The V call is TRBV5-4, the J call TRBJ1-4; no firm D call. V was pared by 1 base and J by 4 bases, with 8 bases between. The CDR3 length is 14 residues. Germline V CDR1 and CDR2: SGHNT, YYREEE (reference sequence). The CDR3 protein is CASSLMADNEKLFF. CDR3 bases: TGTGCCAGCAGCTTGATGGCAGATAATGAAAAACTGTTTTTT.

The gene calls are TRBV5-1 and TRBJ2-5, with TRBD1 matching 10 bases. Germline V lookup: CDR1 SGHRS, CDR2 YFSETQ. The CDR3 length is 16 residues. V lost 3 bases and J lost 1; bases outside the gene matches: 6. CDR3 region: CASSWGDRGVQETQYF. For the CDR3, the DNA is TGCGCCAGCAGCTGGGGGGACAGGGGAGTCCAAGAGACCCAGTACTTC.

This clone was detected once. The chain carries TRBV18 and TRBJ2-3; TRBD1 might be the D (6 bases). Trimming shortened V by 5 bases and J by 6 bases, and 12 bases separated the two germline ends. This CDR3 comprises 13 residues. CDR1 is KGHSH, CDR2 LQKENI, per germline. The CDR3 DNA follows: TGTGCCAGCTCATCCTCAAGGGGGGATACGCAGTATTTT. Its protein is CASSSSRGDTQYF.

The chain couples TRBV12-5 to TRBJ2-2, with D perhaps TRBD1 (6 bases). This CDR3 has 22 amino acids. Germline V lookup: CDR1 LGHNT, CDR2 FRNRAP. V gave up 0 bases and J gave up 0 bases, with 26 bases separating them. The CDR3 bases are TGTGCTAGTGGTTTGGTAGCGTGGGGGACAAATGAAGAATCATCGAACACCGGGGAGCTGTTTTTT. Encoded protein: CASGLVAWGTNEESSNTGELFF. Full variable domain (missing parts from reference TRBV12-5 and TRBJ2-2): DARVTQTPRHKVTEMGQEVTMRCQPILGHNTVFWYRQTMMQGLELLAYFRNRAPLDDSGMPKDRFSAEMPDATLATLKIQPSEPRDSAVYFCASGLVAWGTNEESSNTGELFFGEGSRLTVL.

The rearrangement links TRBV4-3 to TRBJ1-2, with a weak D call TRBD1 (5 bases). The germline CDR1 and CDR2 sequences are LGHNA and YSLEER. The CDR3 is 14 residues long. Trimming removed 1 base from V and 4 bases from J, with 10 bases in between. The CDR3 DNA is TGCGCCAGCAGCCAAGCAGCAGGGCCCTATGGCTACACCTTC. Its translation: CASSQAAGPYGYTF.

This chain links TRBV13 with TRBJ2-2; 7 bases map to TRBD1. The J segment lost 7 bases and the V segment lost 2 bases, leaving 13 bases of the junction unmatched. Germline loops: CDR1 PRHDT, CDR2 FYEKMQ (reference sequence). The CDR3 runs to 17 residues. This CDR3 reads CASSLPPQGGLGGELFF. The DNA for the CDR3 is TGTGCCAGCAGCTTACCGCCACAAGGGGGCTTAGGCGGGGAGCTGTTTTTT.

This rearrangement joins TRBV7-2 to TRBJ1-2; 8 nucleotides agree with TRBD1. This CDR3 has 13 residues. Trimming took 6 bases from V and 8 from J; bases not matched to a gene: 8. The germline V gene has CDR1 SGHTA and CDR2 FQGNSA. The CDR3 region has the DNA TGTGCCAGCAGTAACGACAGGGGACGAGGCTACACCTTC. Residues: CASSNDRGRGYTF.

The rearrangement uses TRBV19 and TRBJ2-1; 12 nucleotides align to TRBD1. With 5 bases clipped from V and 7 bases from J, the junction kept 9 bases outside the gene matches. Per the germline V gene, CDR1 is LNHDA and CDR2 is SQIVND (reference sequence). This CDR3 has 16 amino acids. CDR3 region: CASSPGQGALGNEQFF. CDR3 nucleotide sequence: TGTGCCAGTAGTCCGGGACAGGGGGCCCTCGGGAATGAGCAGTTCTTC.

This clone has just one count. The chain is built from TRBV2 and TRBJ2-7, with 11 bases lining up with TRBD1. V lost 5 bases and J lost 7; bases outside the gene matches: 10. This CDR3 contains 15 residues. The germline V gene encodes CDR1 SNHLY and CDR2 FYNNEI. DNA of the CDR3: TGTGCCAGCAGTAGTCGGACAGGGGGCTTAGGTGAGCAGTACTTC. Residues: CASSSRTGGLGEQYF.